This T cell receptor beta chain was sequenced during a study of CD4 T cells in relation to SARS-CoV-2 and coronaviruses. Libraries were prepared by immunoSEQ multiplex PCR; TCRdb keeps only in-frame clonotypes and omits some of them. The table records fewer than 25,000 clones, over 70% of them present only once. Unexposed donor CD4+ T cells date from about 2011-2019, before the COVID-19 pandemic. Isolation of CD4+ T cells took place after about 9 days in culture. Cultures held roughly 2 million PBMCs per well with around 9.8 IU/ml IL-2. This clone occurred once. Its antigen is as yet unknown. The CDR3 sequence is 12 residues long. Trimming took off 8 bases at V and 4 bases at J, with 9 bases between the two ends. The V gene's germline CDR1 is MDHEN and CDR2 SYDVKM.

The chain couples TRBV28 to TRBJ2-4; D is uncertain. Sequencing input: CD4+ T cells from PBMCs, cultured in vitro. The source of this sequence is a human donor in good health. As DNA, the CDR3 is TGTGCCAGCGCAATTCCTAAAAACATTCAGTACTTC. As protein: CASAIPKNIQYF.